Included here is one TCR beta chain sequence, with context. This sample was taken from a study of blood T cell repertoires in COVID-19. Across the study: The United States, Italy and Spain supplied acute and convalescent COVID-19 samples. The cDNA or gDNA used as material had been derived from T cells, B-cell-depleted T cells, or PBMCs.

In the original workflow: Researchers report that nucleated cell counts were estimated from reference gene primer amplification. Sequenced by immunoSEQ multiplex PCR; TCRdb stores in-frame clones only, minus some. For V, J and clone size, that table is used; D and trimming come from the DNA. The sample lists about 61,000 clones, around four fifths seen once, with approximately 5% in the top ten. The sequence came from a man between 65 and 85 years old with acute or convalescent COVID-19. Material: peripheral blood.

As DNA, the CDR3 is TGTGCCAGCAGCCATTACCCAGGGGGAAGGACTGAAGCTTTCTTT. Translated: CASSHYPGGRTEAFF. The V and J genes are TRBV11-2 and TRBJ1-1, with 7 nucleotides matching TRBD1. Germline CDR1 is SGHAT and CDR2 is FQNNGV. Trimming removed 5 bases from V and 5 bases from J; junction bases left unmatched: 11. The CDR3 spans 15 residues.